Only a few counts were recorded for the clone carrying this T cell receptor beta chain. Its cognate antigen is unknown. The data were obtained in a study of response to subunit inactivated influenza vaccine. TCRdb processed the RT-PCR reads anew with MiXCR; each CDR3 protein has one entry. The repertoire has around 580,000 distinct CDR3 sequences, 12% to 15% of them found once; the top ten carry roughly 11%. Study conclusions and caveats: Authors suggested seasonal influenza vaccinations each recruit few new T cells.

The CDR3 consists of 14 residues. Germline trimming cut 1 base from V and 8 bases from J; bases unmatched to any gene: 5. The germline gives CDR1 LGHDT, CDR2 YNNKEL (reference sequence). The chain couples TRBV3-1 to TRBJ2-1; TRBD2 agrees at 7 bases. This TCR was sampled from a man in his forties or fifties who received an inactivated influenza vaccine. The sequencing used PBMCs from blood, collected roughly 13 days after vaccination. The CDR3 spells CASSQGLAIHEQFF. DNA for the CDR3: TGTGCCAGCAGCCAAGGACTAGCTATCCATGAGCAGTTCTTC.